This TCR beta chain originates from a study of T cell repertoires in cytomegalovirus infection. Study-level background: An indication of both CMV infection and matching HLA type came from public TCR beta signatures.

TCRdb re-analysed the reads in MiXCR, keeping a single row per CDR3 protein. This repertoire shows roughly 180,000 distinct CDR3 sequences, about a sixth found once; its top ten account for around 27%. Study observations and caveats: HLA-C-restricted CMV-specific TCR beta clonotypes prevailed in the ex vivo response. People with CMV and the relevant HLA were identified by cumulative public TCR beta family frequency.

In its sample, this clonotype was seen a few times. No antigen is known for it. The germline V and J ends were trimmed by 6 bases and 6 bases, with 12 bases remaining between them. Per the germline V gene, CDR1 is SNHLY and CDR2 is FYNNEI. CDR3 length: 12 residues. This sequence originates from a human donor in good health (CMV status not recorded). Some clones in this sample may be carry-over from other donors' samples. The chain carries TRBV2 and TRBJ2-7; D gene uncertain. Sequencing was carried out using CD8+ T cells from PBMCs. The CDR3 DNA is TGTGCCAGCAGAGGAACAGTAGGCGAGCAGTACTTC. This encodes CASRGTVGEQYF.